In its sample, the clone carrying this T cell receptor (beta chain) was seen a few times. What it binds is not known. One entry per CDR3 protein results from TCRdb running MiXCR on the reads. The sample lists about 340,000 distinct CDR3 sequences; around 29% were seen once. The data originate from a study of T cell repertoires in cytomegalovirus infection. Study context: Based on public TCR beta signatures, there were indications of CMV infection and of a matching HLA type.

Study-level results: The ex vivo response was dominated by HLA-C-restricted CMV-specific TCR beta clonotypes.

Germline CDR1 SGHTA, CDR2 FQGNSA. This CDR3 contains 13 residues. V shed 1 base and J shed 2 bases, with 5 bases lying between them. The TCR originated in a human donor in good health (CMV status not recorded). Some clones in this sample may be carry-over from other donors' samples. The sequencing here drew on cultured PBMCs, taken from culture after CMV antigen stimulation. The chain combines TRBV7-2 with TRBJ2-5; D gene unclear. The DNA of the CDR3 is TGTGCCAGCAGCTTAGATCCTCAAGAGACCCAGTACTTC. This gives the protein CASSLDPQETQYF.